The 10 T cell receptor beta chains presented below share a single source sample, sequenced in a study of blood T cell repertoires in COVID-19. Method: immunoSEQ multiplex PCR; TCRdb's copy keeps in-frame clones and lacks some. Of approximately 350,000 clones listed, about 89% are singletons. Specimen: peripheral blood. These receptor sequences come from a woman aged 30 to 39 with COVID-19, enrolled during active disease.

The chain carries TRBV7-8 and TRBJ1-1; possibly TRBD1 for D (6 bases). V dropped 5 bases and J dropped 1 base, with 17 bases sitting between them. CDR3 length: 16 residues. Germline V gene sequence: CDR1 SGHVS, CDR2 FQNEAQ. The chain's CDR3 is CASSNRVLGPNTEAFF. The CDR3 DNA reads TGTGCCAGCAGCAACAGGGTGCTGGGTCCGAACACTGAAGCTTTCTTT. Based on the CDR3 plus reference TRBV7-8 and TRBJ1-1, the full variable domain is GAGVSQSPRYKVAKRGQDVALRCDPISGHVSLFWYQQALGQGPEFLTYFQNEAQLDKSGLPSDRFFAERPEGSVSTLKIQRTQQEDSAVYLCASSNRVLGPNTEAFFGQGTRLTVV.

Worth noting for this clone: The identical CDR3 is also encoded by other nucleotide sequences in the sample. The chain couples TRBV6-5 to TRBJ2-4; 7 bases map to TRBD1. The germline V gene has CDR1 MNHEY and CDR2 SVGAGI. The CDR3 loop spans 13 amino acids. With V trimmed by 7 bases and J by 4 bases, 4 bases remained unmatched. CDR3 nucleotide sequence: TGTGCCAGCACTCCGGGACAGAAAAACATTCAGTACTTC. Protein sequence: CASTPGQKNIQYF.

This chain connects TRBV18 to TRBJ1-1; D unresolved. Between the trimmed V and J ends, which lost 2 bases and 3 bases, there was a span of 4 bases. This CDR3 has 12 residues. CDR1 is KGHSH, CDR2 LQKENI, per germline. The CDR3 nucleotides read TGTGCCAGCTCACCAACGGACACTGAAGCTTTCTTT. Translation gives CASSPTDTEAFF.

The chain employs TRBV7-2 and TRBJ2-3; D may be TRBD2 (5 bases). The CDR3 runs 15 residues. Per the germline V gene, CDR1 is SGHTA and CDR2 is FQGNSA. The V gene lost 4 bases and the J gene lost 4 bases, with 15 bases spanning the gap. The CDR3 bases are TGTGCCAGCAGCTCCCAAGGTTTTAGCGCAGATACGCAGTATTTT. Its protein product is CASSSQGFSADTQYF.

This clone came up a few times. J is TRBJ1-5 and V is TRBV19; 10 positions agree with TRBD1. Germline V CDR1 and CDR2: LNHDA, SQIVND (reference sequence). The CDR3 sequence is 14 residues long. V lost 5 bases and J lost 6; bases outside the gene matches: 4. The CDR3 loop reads CASSQRDRGQPQHF. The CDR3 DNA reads TGTGCCAGTAGTCAGCGGGACAGGGGTCAGCCCCAGCATTTT.

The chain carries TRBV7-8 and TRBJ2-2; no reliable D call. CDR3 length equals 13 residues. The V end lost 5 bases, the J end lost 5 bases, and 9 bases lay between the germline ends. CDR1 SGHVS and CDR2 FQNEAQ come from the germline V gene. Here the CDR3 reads CASSPRVTGELFF. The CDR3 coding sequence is TGTGCCAGCAGCCCCCGGGTAACCGGGGAGCTGTTTTTT.

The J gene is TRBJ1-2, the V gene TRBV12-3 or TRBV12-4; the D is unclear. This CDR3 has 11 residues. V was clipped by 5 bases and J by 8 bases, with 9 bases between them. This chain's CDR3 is CASSPREGYTF. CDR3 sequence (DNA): TGTGCCAGCAGTCCTCGAGAAGGCTACACCTTC.

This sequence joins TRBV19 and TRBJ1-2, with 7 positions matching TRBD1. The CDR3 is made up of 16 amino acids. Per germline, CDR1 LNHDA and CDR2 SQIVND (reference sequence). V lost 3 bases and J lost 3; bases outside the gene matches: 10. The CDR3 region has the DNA TGTGCCAGTAGTATGCTAACAGGGGTAGGATACTATGGCTACACCTTC. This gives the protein CASSMLTGVGYYGYTF.

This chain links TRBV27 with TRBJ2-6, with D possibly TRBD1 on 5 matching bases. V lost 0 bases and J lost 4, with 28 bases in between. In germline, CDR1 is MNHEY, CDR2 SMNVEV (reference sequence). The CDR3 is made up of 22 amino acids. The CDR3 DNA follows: TGTGCCAGCAGTTTATCGGCATGTCCGGGCAGGGTAAGTCCGTCAGGGGCCAACGTCCTGACTTTC. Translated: CASSLSACPGRVSPSGANVLTF.

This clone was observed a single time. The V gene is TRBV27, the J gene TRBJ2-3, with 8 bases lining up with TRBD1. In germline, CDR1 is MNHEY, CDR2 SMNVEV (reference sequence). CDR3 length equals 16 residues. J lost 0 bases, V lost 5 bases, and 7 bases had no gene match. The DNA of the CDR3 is TGTGCCAGCAGTATACGACAGGGGAGAAGCACAGATACGCAGTATTTT. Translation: CASSIRQGRSTDTQYF.